This T cell receptor (beta chain) was documented in a study of blood T cells in healthy people across ages. A sample-barcoded 5' primer and a J-beta primer mix were used in a second PCR of roughly 6 to 12 cycles. TCRdb re-called the 5' RACE reads through MiXCR, storing one row per CDR3 protein. This table has roughly 1,800,000 distinct CDR3 sequences, around 50% appearing once. This clonotype turned up a few times. Germline-derived CDR1 and CDR2 are MNHNY and SVGAGI (reference sequence). The CDR3 loop spans 13 amino acids. Trimming removed 2 bases from V and 4 bases from J, with 6 bases in between. The gene calls are TRBV6-6 and TRBJ2-1; no definite D call. The clonotype was recovered from a woman aged 40 to 49 in good health. Sequences were obtained from blood. The CDR3 sequence is CASSYTPYNEQFF. CDR3 nucleotides: TGTGCCAGCAGTTACACCCCGTACAATGAGCAGTTCTTC.